A single sample is the source of the 29 T cell receptor beta chains below, sequenced in a study of blood T cells in healthy people across ages. Together with a sample-barcoded 5' primer, a J-beta primer mix was included in a second PCR lasting roughly 6 to 12 cycles. TCRdb reprocessed the 5' RACE reads with MiXCR, giving one entry per CDR3 protein. The sample has 1.5 million to 2 million distinct CDR3 sequences; 40% to 55% are singletons. Sequenced: blood. All receptors derive from a woman in her thirties or forties in good health.

The sample holds a few counts of this clonotype. The V call is TRBV9, the J call TRBJ2-3; the D gene is possibly TRBD1 (6 bases). The CDR3 is 16 amino acids. The V end was cut by 0 bases, the J end by 0 bases, with 11 bases between. CDR1 and CDR2 (germline): SGDLS, YYNGEE. The CDR3 is CASSVGPGDSTDTQYF. CDR3 coding DNA: TGTGCCAGCAGCGTAGGTCCAGGGGATAGCACAGATACGCAGTATTTT.

The chain is built from TRBV4-1 and TRBJ1-1; D is undetermined. This CDR3 has 16 residues. Germline CDR1 is MGHRA and CDR2 is YSYEKL. The germline V and J ends were trimmed by 3 bases and 2 bases, with 16 bases remaining between them. This CDR3 reads CASSHLVAESNTEAFF. The DNA of the CDR3 is TGCGCCAGCAGCCATTTAGTCGCTGAAAGCAACACTGAAGCTTTCTTT.

There are a few counts of this clonotype. The rearrangement links TRBV7-9 to TRBJ1-2; 10 nucleotides match TRBD1. CDR1 and CDR2 from the germline V gene are SEHNR and FQNEAQ (reference sequence). After removal of 3 bases from V and 7 bases from J, the junction contained 8 bases not matched to a gene. The CDR3 extends over 15 amino acids. The DNA for the CDR3 is TGTGCCAGCAGCTTGGACAGGGGGACCCAGAGTGGCTACACCTTC. It is translated as CASSLDRGTQSGYTF.

In this sample, this clonotype turned up a few times. The J gene is TRBJ1-2, the V gene TRBV6-5, with D unresolved. The length of the CDR3 is 13 residues. Germline lookup yields CDR1 MNHEY and CDR2 SVGAGI. With 2 bases removed from V and 4 bases from J, the gap between germline ends came to 8 bases. In DNA, the CDR3 is TGTGCCAGCAGTTACGTCGGCCTCTATGGCTACACCTTC. Residues: CASSYVGLYGYTF.

The rearrangement joins TRBV20-1 to TRBJ2-4; 9 bases fit TRBD2. Unmatched junction bases numbered 6, after V lost 5 bases and J lost 4 bases. Germline values: CDR1 DFQATT, CDR2 SNEGSKA (reference sequence). This CDR3 is built from 14 residues. This CDR3 reads CSAHALAGKNIQYF. The CDR3 DNA is TGCAGTGCTCATGCCCTAGCGGGAAAAAACATTCAGTACTTC.

The J gene is TRBJ2-7, the V gene TRBV2; 15 bases map to TRBD2. V was clipped by 10 bases and J by 0 bases; unmatched bases: 10. The germline V gene has CDR1 SNHLY and CDR2 FYNNEI. The CDR3 is made up of 17 amino acids. CDR3 sequence reads: CATLGLAGGPSSYEQYF. The DNA for the CDR3 is TGTGCCACCTTGGGACTAGCGGGGGGACCGAGCTCCTACGAGCAGTACTTC.

This clonotype has only a few counts. The CDR3 spells CATKGEAYYEQYF. The DNA for the CDR3 is TGTGCCACCAAGGGTGAGGCGTATTACGAGCAGTACTTC. The chain joins TRBV2 to TRBJ2-7; D is unclear. This CDR3 has 13 residues. CDR1 is SNHLY, CDR2 FYNNEI, per germline. The V and J ends lost 10 bases and 4 bases respectively, with 17 bases between them.

A few counts support this clonotype. This chain connects TRBV27 to TRBJ2-5; TRBD2 aligns across 7 bases. The germline V gene encodes CDR1 MNHEY and CDR2 SMNVEV (reference sequence). The CDR3 loop spans 17 amino acids. V shed 1 base, J shed 5 bases, and the junction held 13 bases outside the gene matches. The CDR3 DNA follows: TGTGCCAGCAGTTTATTTCCAGCGGGGTTAGGGTCCGAGACCCAGTACTTC. Protein: CASSLFPAGLGSETQYF.

This clonotype was seen only once. The chain carries TRBV19 and TRBJ2-5; D remains ambiguous. Germline V gene lookup returns CDR1 LNHDA and CDR2 SQIVND (reference sequence). The CDR3 runs to 12 residues. Trimming shortened V by 8 bases and J by 3 bases, and 10 bases separated the two germline ends. The DNA for the CDR3 is TGTGCCAGTGCAGGAGCCAAAGAGACCCAGTACTTC. It codes for CASAGAKETQYF.

This clonotype was counted a few times. The rearrangement links TRBV15 to TRBJ2-7; maybe TRBD2 (6 bases). Trimming took 1 base from V and 5 from J, leaving 18 bases between them. The CDR3 length is 16 residues. Looked up from germline, CDR1 is LNHNV and CDR2 is YYDKDF (reference sequence). The CDR3 DNA sequence: TGTGCCACCAGCAGAGGGGCGTTGGACTACGGGAACGAGCAGTACTTC. This encodes CATSRGALDYGNEQYF.

The chain uses TRBV12-3 or TRBV12-4 and TRBJ2-4, with D possibly matching TRBD2 (6 bases). TRBJ2-5 matches the DNA end more closely, so the J call is doubtful. This CDR3 has 14 residues. The CDR3 region has the DNA TGTGCCAGCAGTTTACTGGGGGGTATTGAGACCCAGTACTTC. It yields the protein CASSLLGGIETQYF.

The chain uses TRBV5-1 and TRBJ2-1; 8 nucleotides align to TRBD2. The germline V gene encodes CDR1 SGHRS and CDR2 YFSETQ. The CDR3 has 15 residues. Germline trimming cut 3 bases from V and 0 bases from J; bases unmatched to any gene: 2. As DNA, the CDR3 is TGCGCCAGCAGCTCGACTAGCGCCTCCTACAATGAGCAGTTCTTC. Protein: CASSSTSASYNEQFF.

The CDR3 is CASSEGVSTHYEQYF. CDR3 sequence (DNA): TGTGCCAGCAGTGAAGGGGTTTCTACCCACTACGAGCAGTACTTC. The rearrangement joins TRBV2 to TRBJ2-7; D is undetermined. CDR1 and CDR2 (germline): SNHLY, FYNNEI. This CDR3 has 15 amino acids. V shed 1 base and J shed 3 bases, with 13 bases lying between them.

This chain joins TRBV5-1 and TRBJ1-4, with D uncertain. Trimming cost V 0 bases and J 7 bases, with 10 bases left between them. Germline CDR1 reads SGHRS; CDR2 reads YFSETQ. The CDR3 consists of 14 residues. The CDR3 region has the DNA TGCGCCAGCAGCTTGGACGGTGTACGTGAAAAACTGTTTTTT. Its translation: CASSLDGVREKLFF.

This sequence joins TRBV20-1 and TRBJ1-2, with 7 bases matching TRBD1. The CDR3 length is 15 residues. V lost 1 base, J lost 0 bases, and 5 bases stayed unmatched. Germline-derived CDR1 and CDR2 are DFQATT and SNEGSKA (reference sequence). The CDR3 DNA reads as TGCAGTGCTAGAGGGGACAGAGAGTCTAACTATGGCTACACCTTC. It encodes CSARGDRESNYGYTF.

Many counts were recorded for this clonotype. This chain connects TRBV27 to TRBJ2-5, with a weak D call TRBD1 (7 bases). The V and J ends lost 5 bases and 2 bases respectively, with 12 bases between them. The CDR3 covers 14 residues. Germline-derived CDR1 and CDR2 are MNHEY and SMNVEV (reference sequence). CDR3 protein: CASSPRGRQETQYF. DNA for the CDR3: TGTGCCAGCAGTCCCAGGGGGAGGCAAGAGACCCAGTACTTC.

Note on this clonotype: A much larger clone lies one base from this, so it may be a read error. The V call is TRBV20-1, the J call TRBJ2-7; D is uncertain. The CDR3 contains 12 residues. Germline loops: CDR1 DFQATT, CDR2 SNEGSKA (reference sequence). The CDR3 sequence: CSFSASSHEQYF. DNA of the CDR3: TGCAGTTTCTCAGCGAGCTCCCACGAGCAGTACTTC.

Written as DNA, the CDR3 is TGTGCCAGCAGTGGGGACAGCTCAGACAAAGAGACCCAGTACTTC. Translation gives CASSGDSSDKETQYF. The chain recombines TRBV25-1 with TRBJ2-5; 7 bases fit TRBD1. V lost 4 bases, J lost 3 bases, and 8 bases stayed unmatched. Germline V gives CDR1 MGHDK, CDR2 SYGVNS. This CDR3 has 15 residues.

The chain is built from TRBV29-1 and TRBJ2-7; D not certain. Per the germline V gene, CDR1 is SQVTM and CDR2 is ANQGSEA. The V end lost 4 bases, the J end lost 5 bases, and 9 bases lay between the germline ends. The CDR3 is 11 residues long. The CDR3 coding sequence is TGCAGCGTTGTACGGGTTCACGAGCAGTACTTC. Amino acids: CSVVRVHEQYF.

The gene calls are TRBV6-2 or TRBV6-3 and TRBJ1-5; 9 nucleotides match TRBD1. The CDR3 extends over 14 amino acids. V gave up 6 bases and J gave up 7 bases; unmatched junction bases: 7. Germline-derived CDR1 and CDR2 are MNHEY and SVGEGT. CDR3 loop: CASRSGQGLQPQHF. For the CDR3, the DNA is TGTGCCAGCAGATCGGGACAGGGTCTGCAGCCCCAGCATTTT.

The CDR3 loop reads CATAEVPSSYEQYF. In nucleotides, the CDR3 is TGTGCCACCGCCGAGGTCCCCAGCTCCTACGAGCAGTACTTC. This chain links TRBV7-9 with TRBJ2-7; D is unclear. CDR1 is SEHNR, CDR2 FQNEAQ, per germline (reference sequence). The CDR3 loop spans 14 amino acids. Trimming took 10 bases from V and 0 from J, leaving 16 bases between them. Variable domain in full (rest from reference TRBV7-9 and TRBJ2-7): DTGVSQNPRHKITKRGQNVTFRCDPISEHNRLYWYRQTLGQGPEFLTYFQNEAQLEKSRLLSDRFSAERPKGSFSTLEIQRTEQGDSAMYLCATAEVPSSYEQYFGPGTRLTVT.

At least ten counts were recorded for this clonotype. J is TRBJ2-5 and V is TRBV4-2; 7 nucleotides match TRBD2. The CDR3 is 13 residues long. The trim removed 1 base at V and 5 bases at J, leaving 1 base unmatched. CDR1 and CDR2 from the germline V gene are LGHNA and YNFKEQ. CDR3 sequence: CASSQGLAETQYF. The CDR3 DNA reads as TGTGCCAGCAGCCAAGGACTAGCCGAGACCCAGTACTTC.

Comments on this clonotype: A much larger clonotype is one base distant, so this may be a read error. The chain carries TRBV5-1 and TRBJ2-4, with D perhaps TRBD1 or TRBD2 (5 bases each). The tail of the sequence fits TRBJ2-7 better, so the J call may be wrong. CDR1 and CDR2 (germline): SGHRS, YFSETQ. This CDR3 has 15 amino acids. The CDR3 loop reads CASSPAAGAPYEQYF. The CDR3, as DNA: TGCGCCAGCAGCCCAGCGGCCGGGGCTCCCTACGAGCAGTACTTC.

About this clonotype: A read error may account for a junction end that differs from germline. The CDR3 DNA sequence: TGTGCCAGCAGCTTATTAGGGCAGGCCCTCGGGGGCTGCACCTTC. The encoded protein is CASSLLGQALGGCTF. The chain links TRBV7-2 to TRBJ1-2, with a tentative D call TRBD1 (6 bases). Looked up from germline, CDR1 is SGHTA and CDR2 is FQGNSA. CDR3 size: 15 residues.

This clonotype was seen a handful of times. The chain recombines TRBV29-1 with TRBJ2-3; D call uncertain. The CDR3 extends over 12 amino acids. The ends were cut back, 1 base at V and 5 bases at J, with 7 bases in the middle. Germline V gene data show CDR1 as SQVTM and CDR2 as ANQGSEA. CDR3 sequence: CSVEVGRDTQYF. CDR3 coding DNA: TGCAGCGTTGAAGTAGGTAGAGATACGCAGTATTTT.

The gene calls are TRBV15 and TRBJ2-5; 9 nucleotides align to TRBD2. This CDR3 has 13 residues. CDR1 and CDR2 from the germline V gene are LNHNV and YYDKDF (reference sequence). The junction had 2 bases not matched to a gene; V was cut back by 8 bases and J by 1 base. DNA of the CDR3: TGTGCCACCGCTAGCGGGGCCCAAGAGACCCAGTACTTC. Translated, it gives CATASGAQETQYF.

V and J are TRBV20-1 and TRBJ2-3, with D perhaps TRBD2 (5 bases). In germline, CDR1 is DFQATT, CDR2 SNEGSKA (reference sequence). V was shortened by 0 bases and J by 0 bases, with 10 bases between the two germline ends. This CDR3 comprises 15 residues. CDR3 in DNA: TGCAGTGCTAGAGATAAGCGGACCAGCACAGATACGCAGTATTTT. Translated: CSARDKRTSTDTQYF.

The chain uses TRBV20-1 and TRBJ1-1; D uncertain. V was clipped by 0 bases and J by 4 bases, with 12 bases between them. Germline CDR1 reads DFQATT; CDR2 reads SNEGSKA (reference sequence). The CDR3 consists of 14 residues. Written as DNA, the CDR3 is TGCAGTGCTAGAGATGTCGCGATAGGCACTGAAGCTTTCTTT. Its translation: CSARDVAIGTEAFF.

The rearrangement uses TRBV7-8 and TRBJ2-7, with 8 positions matching TRBD1. Losses at the gene ends were 3 bases for V and 2 bases for J; bases not matched to a gene: 9. The CDR3 is 16 residues long. Germline lookup yields CDR1 SGHVS and CDR2 FQNEAQ. The CDR3 DNA is TGTGCCAGCAGCTTTTACGGCAGGGGGCCTCCCTACGAGCAGTACTTC. Translating it yields CASSFYGRGPPYEQYF.